A single sample gave rise to the 26 T cell receptor beta chains below, sequenced in a study of T cells in tuberculosis. The data were produced by immunoSEQ multiplex PCR, yet TCRdb's version contains in-frame clones alone and is incomplete. Of 30,000 to 35,000 clones in the sample, roughly 93% were seen once. Time point meaning: new active TB diagnosis, blood taken before or within 7 days of starting treatment. This specimen was PBMCs, taken at tuberculosis diagnosis. All receptors come from an adult with tuberculosis.

This clone was seen a single time. The chain couples TRBV11-2 to TRBJ2-7; D is unclear. V lost 3 bases, J lost 12 bases, and 12 bases lay in between. Germline V gives CDR1 SGHAT, CDR2 FQNNGV. There are 11 residues in the CDR3. In DNA, the CDR3 is TGTGCCAGCAGCTTGGGCACCCTGGGGTACTTC. Its protein is CASSLGTLGYF.

This chain links TRBV5-1 with TRBJ2-5; 8 bases are a match to TRBD2. The CDR3 has 15 residues. Losses at the gene ends were 4 bases for V and 4 bases for J; bases not matched to a gene: 9. Germline-derived CDR1 and CDR2 are SGHRS and YFSETQ. CDR3 sequence: CASSQSGTRGETQYF. In DNA, the CDR3 is TGCGCCAGCAGCCAAAGCGGGACTAGAGGAGAGACCCAGTACTTC.

The J gene is TRBJ1-2, the V gene TRBV20-1, with unresolved D. Germline CDR1 is DFQATT and CDR2 is SNEGSKA (reference sequence). The CDR3 runs 8 residues. V shed 6 bases and J shed 8 bases, with 4 bases lying between them. CDR3 nucleotides: TGCAGTGCGGAGGGCTACACCTTC. This gives the protein CSAEGYTF.

This chain links TRBV4-1 with TRBJ2-7; D unresolved. This CDR3 comprises 16 residues. CDR1 MGHRA and CDR2 YSYEKL come from the germline V gene. Trimming shortened V by 1 base and J by 1 base, and 14 bases separated the two germline ends. The CDR3 region is CASSQGLTDNSYEQYF. CDR3 nucleotide sequence: TGCGCCAGCAGCCAAGGGTTAACAGATAATTCCTACGAGCAGTACTTC.

The genes are TRBV6-1 and TRBJ2-7; 11 bases match TRBD2. The CDR3 runs to 18 residues. Germline CDR1 reads MNHNS; CDR2 reads SASEGT. J lost 0 bases, V lost 1 base, and 8 bases had no gene match. CDR3 sequence: CASSEVTSGTRSSYEQYF. In DNA form, the CDR3 reads TGTGCCAGCAGTGAAGTGACTAGCGGGACCCGAAGCTCCTACGAGCAGTACTTC.

The chain joins TRBV28 to TRBJ2-5; 7 positions match TRBD2. The CDR3 length is 14 residues. The germline V gene has CDR1 MDHEN and CDR2 SYDVKM. Losses at the gene ends were 7 bases for V and 7 bases for J; bases not matched to a gene: 12. CDR3 sequence reads: CASTSARGDTTQYF. CDR3 sequence (DNA): TGTGCCAGCACTTCAGCCCGGGGGGATACGACCCAGTACTTC.

This clone showed up just a few times. The chain has TRBV9 and TRBJ1-2; D gene uncertain. V dropped 4 bases and J dropped 6 bases, with 16 bases sitting between them. Germline V gives CDR1 SGDLS, CDR2 YYNGEE. The CDR3 is 14 amino acids. The CDR3 loop is CASSPYENYDGYTF. The CDR3, as DNA: TGTGCCAGCAGCCCTTATGAGAACTATGATGGCTACACCTTC. The entire variable domain, with the rest obtained from reference TRBV9 and TRBJ1-2, is as follows: DSGVTQTPKHLITATGQRVTLRCSPRSGDLSVYWYQQSLDQGLQFLIQYYNGEERAKGNILERFSAQQFPDLHSELNLSSLELGDSALYFCASSPYENYDGYTFGSGTRLTVV.

The chain recombines TRBV29-1 with TRBJ1-1; tentatively, D is TRBD1 (5 bases). CDR3 length equals 12 residues. With 6 bases removed from V and 6 bases from J, the gap between germline ends came to 14 bases. The germline gives CDR1 SQVTM, CDR2 ANQGSEA. CDR3 bases: TGCAGCGTCCCCTGGCAGGGCCCTGAAGCTTTCTTT. This sequence encodes CSVPWQGPEAFF.

V usage is TRBV29-1 and J usage is TRBJ1-2; no firm D call. The V end lost 8 bases, the J end lost 6 bases, and 13 bases lay between the germline ends. CDR1 is SQVTM, CDR2 ANQGSEA, per germline. The CDR3 runs 11 residues. CDR3 bases: TGCAGCTCCCTCGAGCTGGATGGCTACACCTTC. The encoded protein is CSSLELDGYTF.

This rearrangement joins TRBV25-1 to TRBJ2-6; the D gene is possibly TRBD1 (5 bases). CDR1 is MGHDK and CDR2 is SYGVNS in the germline V gene. CDR3 length equals 17 residues. Deletions cut 4 bases from V and 5 bases from J, with 18 bases between. The CDR3 here is CASSGVVGQSRANVLTF. The CDR3 nucleotides read TGTGCCAGCAGTGGAGTGGTTGGACAAAGTCGGGCCAACGTCCTGACTTTC.

The genes are TRBV28 and TRBJ2-7; D not certain. Trimming took 3 bases from V and 3 from J, leaving 3 bases between them. Germline CDR1 MDHEN, CDR2 SYDVKM. This CDR3 has 11 residues. The chain's CDR3 is CASSFNYEQYF. CDR3 sequence (DNA): TGTGCCAGCAGTTTTAACTACGAGCAGTACTTC.

This chain uses TRBV9 with TRBJ2-7; 7 bases map to TRBD1. Trimming took 2 bases from V and 2 from J; bases not matched to a gene: 4. The germline gives CDR1 SGDLS, CDR2 YYNGEE. This CDR3 has 14 amino acids. Here the CDR3 reads CASSVRDRAYEQYF. CDR3 coding DNA: TGTGCCAGCAGCGTCAGGGACAGAGCCTACGAGCAGTACTTC. The complete variable domain, with remaining parts taken from reference TRBV9 and TRBJ2-7, reads DSGVTQTPKHLITATGQRVTLRCSPRSGDLSVYWYQQSLDQGLQFLIQYYNGEERAKGNILERFSAQQFPDLHSELNLSSLELGDSALYFCASSVRDRAYEQYFGPGTRLTVT.

The table lists this clone with a few counts. The rearrangement joins TRBV30 to TRBJ1-1; 10 positions agree with TRBD1. CDR1 GTSNPN and CDR2 SVGIG come from the germline V gene (reference sequence). The ends lost 0 bases at V and 1 base at J; junction bases unmatched: 14. CDR3 size: 19 residues. The CDR3 sequence is CAWSVLGQGVPVRNTEAFF. DNA of the CDR3: TGTGCCTGGAGTGTACTCGGACAGGGGGTCCCCGTGAGGAACACTGAAGCTTTCTTT.

The chain employs TRBV5-1 and TRBJ1-2, with 8 bases matching TRBD1. The germline gives CDR1 SGHRS, CDR2 YFSETQ. The CDR3 has 14 amino acids. The J segment lost 5 bases and the V segment lost 3 bases, leaving 6 bases of the junction unmatched. The CDR3 reads CASSSDRGGYGYTF. The CDR3 DNA is TGCGCCAGCAGCTCTGACAGGGGAGGGTATGGCTACACCTTC. The full variable domain, with the rest looked up from reference TRBV5-1 and TRBJ1-2, is KAGVTQTPRYLIKTRGQQVTLSCSPISGHRSVSWYQQTPGQGLQFLFEYFSETQRNKGNFPGRFSGRQFSNSRSEMNVSTLELGDSALYLCASSSDRGGYGYTFGSGTRLTVV.

The V call is TRBV5-1, the J call TRBJ2-3, with TRBD2 as a possible D gene (6 bases). The germline gives CDR1 SGHRS, CDR2 YFSETQ. The CDR3 runs to 14 residues. V lost 4 bases, J lost 1 base, and 10 bases lay in between. This CDR3 is CASSPGEGTDTQYF. CDR3 nucleotide sequence: TGCGCCAGCAGCCCCGGGGAGGGCACAGATACGCAGTATTTT.

V usage is TRBV15 and J usage is TRBJ2-7; 7 nucleotides line up with TRBD2. The CDR3 is 14 amino acids. CDR1 LNHNV and CDR2 YYDKDF come from the germline V gene (reference sequence). V was clipped by 5 bases and J by 6 bases; unmatched bases: 10. CDR3 DNA: TGTGCCACCAGCTACTTGGGGGGGGATGGCGAGCAGTACTTC. Protein: CATSYLGGDGEQYF.

The CDR3: CASSDSLTDTQYF. The CDR3 DNA is TGTGCCAGCAGTGACTCCCTCACAGATACGCAGTATTTT. This chain connects TRBV6-4 to TRBJ2-3; unclear D gene. From germline, CDR1 is MRHNA and CDR2 SNTAGT. The CDR3 contains 13 residues. V shed 0 bases and J shed 2 bases, with 3 bases lying between them.

The chain recombines TRBV10-3 with TRBJ1-3; TRBD1 agrees at 10 bases. This CDR3 comprises 15 residues. V gave up 5 bases and J gave up 2 bases; unmatched junction bases: 3. In germline, CDR1 is ENHRY, CDR2 SYGVKD. The DNA for the CDR3 is TGTGCCATCAGTCCCGGGACAGGGGCTGGAAACACCATATATTTT. This gives the protein CAISPGTGAGNTIYF.

The chain combines TRBV9 with TRBJ2-5; 10 nucleotides align to TRBD2. V lost 3 bases and J lost 5; bases outside the gene matches: 13. Per the germline V gene, CDR1 is SGDLS and CDR2 is YYNGEE. The CDR3 is 17 amino acids. CDR3 residues: CASSGGPTGTSVETQYF. The CDR3 DNA sequence: TGTGCCAGCAGCGGGGGGCCAACCGGGACTAGCGTCGAGACCCAGTACTTC.

The V call is TRBV28, the J call TRBJ1-3; D remains ambiguous. Trimming pared 1 base from V and 4 bases from J, leaving 8 bases between. The CDR3 spans 14 residues. Germline V lookup: CDR1 MDHEN, CDR2 SYDVKM. CDR3 amino acids: CASSLLATGNTIYF. The CDR3 DNA reads as TGTGCCAGCAGTTTATTGGCAACGGGAAACACCATATATTTT.

The rearrangement uses TRBV15 and TRBJ1-4; weak D call: TRBD1 (6 bases). Per the germline V gene, CDR1 is LNHNV and CDR2 is YYDKDF (reference sequence). Trimming stripped 3 bases from V and 0 bases from J, with 8 bases between. The CDR3 has 15 residues. The CDR3 loop reads CATSRTGATNEKLFF. Written as DNA, the CDR3 is TGTGCCACCAGCAGGACAGGTGCAACTAATGAAAAACTGTTTTTT.

The V and J genes are TRBV28 and TRBJ2-7; no definite D call. This CDR3 is built from 14 residues. CDR1 and CDR2 (germline): MDHEN, SYDVKM. The V and J ends lost 5 bases and 2 bases respectively, with 13 bases between them. The CDR3 DNA follows: TGTGCCAGCAGTGCCGAGGTTCCCCCCTACGAGCAGTACTTC. Amino acid sequence: CASSAEVPPYEQYF.

CDR3 sequence: CASSLGRQVYQETQYF. CDR3 nucleotide sequence: TGCGCCAGCAGCTTGGGGCGACAGGTTTACCAAGAGACCCAGTACTTC. The chain has TRBV5-1 and TRBJ2-5, with D tentatively TRBD1 (6 bases). The V gene's germline CDR1 is SGHRS and CDR2 YFSETQ. This CDR3 spans 16 amino acids. Trimming removed 0 bases from V and 0 bases from J, with 12 bases in between.

In its sample, this clone ranks as medium-sized (0.01 to 0.1%). The V call is TRBV5-1, the J call TRBJ2-7; D is perhaps TRBD2 (5 bases). The ends were cut back, 3 bases at V and 2 bases at J, with 12 bases in the middle. This CDR3 comprises 14 residues. Germline V CDR1 and CDR2: SGHRS, YFSETQ. Here the CDR3 DNA reads TGCGCCAGCAGCTACGGGATTACCGCCTACGAGCAGTACTTC. Translated: CASSYGITAYEQYF.

V gene TRBV9 combines with J gene TRBJ2-2; tentative D call: TRBD1 (6 bases). CDR3 length: 15 residues. Per the germline V gene, CDR1 is SGDLS and CDR2 is YYNGEE. The V and J ends lost 0 bases and 7 bases respectively, with 13 bases between them. CDR3 loop: CASSVVLGAGGELFF. The CDR3 nucleotides read TGTGCCAGCAGCGTAGTGCTGGGGGCCGGCGGGGAGCTGTTTTTT.

The chain employs TRBV18 and TRBJ2-5, with 9 bases matching TRBD1. The CDR3 has 12 amino acids. Germline V gene lookup returns CDR1 KGHSH and CDR2 LQKENI. Germline trimming cut 5 bases from V and 5 bases from J; bases unmatched to any gene: 0. The CDR3 nucleotides are TGTGCCAGCTCAACAGGGGGCGAGACCCAGTACTTC. As protein: CASSTGGETQYF. Filled out from reference TRBV18 and TRBJ2-5, the complete variable domain reads NAGVMQNPRHLVRRRGQEARLRCSPMKGHSHVYWYRQLPEEGLKFMVYLQKENIIDESGMPKERFSAEFPKEGPSILRIQQVVRGDSAAYFCASSTGGETQYFGPGTRLLVL.